These 24 T cell receptor beta chains came from one sample sequenced in a study of blood T cell repertoires in COVID-19. Sequenced by immunoSEQ multiplex PCR; TCRdb stores in-frame clones only, minus some. The data show about 410,000 clones, with about 91% seen just once and less than 2% held by the top ten. The sequenced material came from peripheral blood. These receptors were obtained from a woman between 40 and 50 years old with COVID-19, enrolled during active disease.

The chain carries TRBV28 and TRBJ2-7; 7 bases line up with TRBD2. V dropped 5 bases and J dropped 4; count of bases not matched to a gene: 11. This CDR3 has 15 amino acids. Germline loops: CDR1 MDHEN, CDR2 SYDVKM. The CDR3 DNA sequence: TGTGCCAGCAGTAAGGGGCGGGGGTTGAGGTACGAGCAGTACTTC. Its translation: CASSKGRGLRYEQYF.

The chain combines TRBV10-3 with TRBJ1-1; unclear D gene. This CDR3 comprises 13 residues. V lost 4 bases and J lost 6, with 12 bases in between. Germline CDR1 ENHRY, CDR2 SYGVKD. CDR3 amino acids: CAISVTGIAEAFF. The CDR3 nucleotides read TGTGCCATCAGTGTTACGGGGATCGCTGAAGCTTTCTTT.

The chain carries TRBV6-4 and TRBJ2-1; tentatively, D is TRBD1 (6 bases). Trimming took 5 bases from V and 5 from J, leaving 19 bases between them. The CDR3 sequence is 16 residues long. CDR1 is MRHNA, CDR2 SNTAGT, per germline. The DNA of the CDR3 is TGTGCCAGCAGTCTCGAAGGGGGTCAACTAAACAATGAGCAGTTCTTC. Amino acid sequence: CASSLEGGQLNNEQFF.

The J gene is TRBJ2-1, the V gene TRBV6-2 or TRBV6-3; 10 nucleotides line up with TRBD1. CDR3 size: 14 residues. After removal of 6 bases from V and 13 bases from J, the junction contained 12 bases not matched to a gene. The germline CDR1 and CDR2 sequences are MNHEY and SVGEGT. Here the CDR3 DNA reads TGTGCCAGCAGCTTCCGGGACAGGGGATTTTTCCAGTTCTTC. As protein: CASSFRDRGFFQFF.

The chain has TRBV5-6 and TRBJ2-1; D gene unclear. The CDR3 runs to 15 residues. From germline, CDR1 is SGHDT and CDR2 YYEEEE. Trimming cost V 2 bases and J 0 bases, with 9 bases left between them. The CDR3 spells CASSLSGLSYNEQFF. CDR3 in DNA: TGTGCCAGCAGCTTAAGTGGCCTCTCCTACAATGAGCAGTTCTTC.

The chain carries TRBV5-4 and TRBJ2-1; TRBD2 is a possible D gene (6 bases). V lost 4 bases to trimming and J lost 4 bases, with 12 bases between them. Germline V gene data show CDR1 as SGHNT and CDR2 as YYREEE (reference sequence). CDR3 length: 14 amino acids. The CDR3 sequence: CASSTPGLYNEQFF. CDR3 bases: TGTGCCAGCAGCACACCGGGACTTTACAATGAGCAGTTCTTC.

This chain uses TRBV9 with TRBJ2-7; possible D gene TRBD2, 6 bases. The germline V and J ends were trimmed by 5 bases and 0 bases, with 12 bases remaining between them. CDR1 is SGDLS and CDR2 is YYNGEE in the germline V gene. The CDR3 has 14 amino acids. The CDR3 nucleotides read TGTGCCAGCAGACCGGGACTGATCTCCTACGAGCAGTACTTC. As protein: CASRPGLISYEQYF.

The V gene is TRBV29-1, the J gene TRBJ1-4, with a possible D match to TRBD1 (6 bases). The CDR3 spans 16 residues. V gave up 5 bases and J gave up 3 bases, with 19 bases separating them. CDR1 SQVTM and CDR2 ANQGSEA come from the germline V gene. CDR3 sequence: CSVRTVSISANEKLFF. In nucleotides, the CDR3 is TGCAGCGTTCGGACAGTTAGTATAAGTGCTAATGAAAAACTGTTTTTT.

The rearrangement links TRBV2 to TRBJ1-5, with D perhaps TRBD1 (5 bases). Trimming left V 6 bases short and J 5 bases short, with 11 bases between. The CDR3 loop spans 13 amino acids. In germline, CDR1 is SNHLY, CDR2 FYNNEI. DNA for the CDR3: TGTGCCAGCAGGAGCAGGGCGGATCAGCCCCAGCATTTT. This sequence encodes CASRSRADQPQHF.

V and J are TRBV27 and TRBJ2-3; 7 bases align to TRBD1. The J segment lost 2 bases and the V segment lost 3 bases, leaving 17 bases of the junction unmatched. The CDR3 length is 19 residues. CDR1 and CDR2 (germline): MNHEY, SMNVEV (reference sequence). The CDR3 spells CASSFSARGGFQTTDTQYF. The CDR3 coding sequence is TGTGCCAGCAGTTTCTCCGCGAGAGGGGGCTTCCAAACCACAGATACGCAGTATTTT.

The chain couples TRBV5-5 to TRBJ1-4, with TRBD1 identical over 7 bases. This CDR3 spans 15 amino acids. The germline V gene has CDR1 SGHKS and CDR2 YYEKEE (reference sequence). The junction had 8 bases not matched to a gene; V was cut back by 1 base and J by 8 bases. As DNA, the CDR3 is TGTGCCAGCAGCTTGATGCAGGGGGGTGGGGAAAAACTGTTTTTT. Translating gives CASSLMQGGGEKLFF. Full variable domain (outside the CDR3, taken from reference TRBV5-5 and TRBJ1-4): DAGVTQSPTHLIKTRGQQVTLRCSPISGHKSVSWYQQVLGQGPQFIFQYYEKEERGRGNFPDRFSARQFPNYSSELNVNALLLGDSALYLCASSLMQGGGEKLFFGSGTQLSVL.

CDR3 protein: CASSKLQGHNQPQHF. The CDR3 nucleotides read TGTGCCAGCAGTAAGCTTCAGGGGCACAATCAGCCCCAGCATTTT. This rearrangement joins TRBV6-6 to TRBJ1-5; D possibly corresponds to TRBD1 (6 bases). Germline V lookup: CDR1 MNHNY, CDR2 SVGAGI (reference sequence). The CDR3 is 15 amino acids. Trimming left V 5 bases short and J 3 bases short, with 14 bases between.

This chain joins TRBV5-8 and TRBJ1-1; D gene unclear. Trimming cost V 1 base and J 5 bases, with 12 bases left between them. The germline V gene encodes CDR1 SGHTS and CDR2 YDEGEE. The CDR3 contains 14 residues. CDR3 loop: CASSLLHTVTEAFF. Here the CDR3 DNA reads TGTGCCAGCAGCTTGCTGCACACCGTGACTGAAGCTTTCTTT.

The J gene is TRBJ2-7, the V gene TRBV7-2; 9 bases match TRBD2. Germline trimming cut 0 bases from V and 0 bases from J; bases unmatched to any gene: 3. Germline CDR1 is SGHTA and CDR2 is FQGNSA. CDR3 length: 16 residues. The DNA of the CDR3 is TGTGCCAGCAGCTTAGCTGGCGGGGGGGCCTCCTACGAGCAGTACTTC. It codes for CASSLAGGGASYEQYF.

This clone was seen just once. This chain links TRBV11-2 with TRBJ1-4; 9 positions agree with TRBD1. CDR1 SGHAT and CDR2 FQNNGV come from the germline V gene. The CDR3 totals 13 residues. Losses at the gene ends were 4 bases for V and 11 bases for J; bases not matched to a gene: 5. The DNA for the CDR3 is TGTGCCAGCAGCTCCGACAGGGGGGGGAAACTGTTTTTT. Translation gives CASSSDRGGKLFF. Together with reference TRBV11-2 and TRBJ1-4, the CDR3 gives the full variable domain: EAGVAQSPRYKIIEKRQSVAFWCNPISGHATLYWYQQILGQGPKLLIQFQNNGVVDDSQLPKDRFSAERLKGVDSTLKIQPAKLEDSAVYLCASSSDRGGKLFFGSGTQLSVL.

The chain carries TRBV30 and TRBJ1-4; TRBD1 is a possible D gene (5 bases). CDR3 size: 13 residues. V lost 4 bases and J lost 7, with 13 bases in between. The germline V gene has CDR1 GTSNPN and CDR2 SVGIG (reference sequence). CDR3 bases: TGTGCCTGGACAAAGGGGAACAGTGAAAAACTGTTTTTT. It translates to CAWTKGNSEKLFF.

V is TRBV7-9 and J is TRBJ1-6; D may be TRBD1 (5 bases). V was pared by 7 bases and J by 7 bases, with 17 bases between. Germline loops: CDR1 SEHNR, CDR2 FQNEAQ (reference sequence). The CDR3 contains 15 residues. CDR3 nucleotide sequence: TGTGCCAGCAAAGCTTCGGGCTCAGGGAATTCACCCCTCCACTTT. Translating it yields CASKASGSGNSPLHF.

The chain links TRBV5-6 to TRBJ1-1, with TRBD1 as a possible D gene (5 bases). With 0 bases removed from V and 3 bases from J, the gap between germline ends came to 12 bases. The CDR3 runs 15 residues. Per the germline V gene, CDR1 is SGHDT and CDR2 is YYEEEE. CDR3 residues: CASSLATGPYTEAFF. DNA of the CDR3: TGTGCCAGCAGCTTGGCTACAGGACCCTACACTGAAGCTTTCTTT.

The chain carries TRBV14 and TRBJ2-1, with D perhaps matching TRBD1 (5 bases). Trimming left V 4 bases short and J 0 bases short, with 13 bases between. CDR3 length equals 16 residues. Germline V gene lookup returns CDR1 SGHDN and CDR2 FVKESK. The CDR3, as DNA: TGTGCCAGCAGCCCCAGGCAGGGCGGCTCCTACAATGAGCAGTTCTTC. This encodes CASSPRQGGSYNEQFF.

The chain has TRBV29-1 and TRBJ1-2; no clear D gene. This CDR3 comprises 13 residues. The germline V gene encodes CDR1 SQVTM and CDR2 ANQGSEA. Trimming left V 7 bases short and J 6 bases short, with 18 bases between. The CDR3 sequence is CSACPPEDNGYTF. In DNA, the CDR3 is TGCAGCGCCTGCCCGCCAGAGGATAATGGCTACACCTTC.

The rearrangement uses TRBV28 and TRBJ2-5; TRBD2 is a possible D gene (6 bases). CDR3 length equals 13 residues. The ends were cut back, 8 bases at V and 5 bases at J, with 15 bases in the middle. Looked up from germline, CDR1 is MDHEN and CDR2 is SYDVKM. Here the CDR3 DNA reads TGTGCCAGCTGTTCCGCAGGGAGGGAGACCCAGTACTTC. Protein sequence: CASCSAGRETQYF. Full variable domain (missing parts from reference TRBV28 and TRBJ2-5): DVKVTQSSRYLVKRTGEKVFLECVQDMDHENMFWYRQDPGLGLRLIYFSYDVKMKEKGDIPEGYSVSREKKERFSLILESASTNQTSMYLCASCSAGRETQYFGPGTRLLVL.

The V and J genes are TRBV4-1 and TRBJ1-4; D remains unclear. Trimming removed 1 base from V and 8 bases from J, with 11 bases in between. This CDR3 comprises 14 residues. The V gene's germline CDR1 is MGHRA and CDR2 YSYEKL. The CDR3 DNA reads as TGCGCCAGCAGCCAAGCAACTTATCGGGAAAAACTGTTTTTT. Translation: CASSQATYREKLFF.

V gene TRBV28 combines with J gene TRBJ1-1, with D maybe TRBD1 (6 bases). The length of the CDR3 is 15 residues. The germline gives CDR1 MDHEN, CDR2 SYDVKM. V dropped 5 bases and J dropped 0 bases, with 13 bases sitting between them. The CDR3 DNA sequence: TGTGCCAGCAGTCCTCCGGACAGTATGAACACTGAAGCTTTCTTT. Translation: CASSPPDSMNTEAFF.

V usage is TRBV24-1 and J usage is TRBJ1-2; unclear D gene. The CDR3 is made up of 15 amino acids. Trimming removed 3 bases at V and 4 bases at J, with 14 bases between. The V gene's germline CDR1 is KGHDR and CDR2 SFDVKD. The CDR3 is CATSDPIVRGYGYTF. CDR3 DNA: TGTGCCACCAGTGATCCTATTGTTCGGGGCTATGGCTACACCTTC.